A selection of T cell receptor beta chains follows, all from one sample in a study of cytomegalovirus exposure and HLA in healthy donors. Produced via immunoSEQ multiplex PCR; TCRdb's table is partial and in-frame only. Here the sample spans about 240,000 clones, about 80% being singletons. Material: PBMCs. Receptor source: a woman in her fifties or sixties in good health and CMV-seropositive. Each CDR3 is given with its conserved first and last residue. Each record gives: J gene, V gene, D gene, clone size, CDR3 protein, CDR3 DNA. The D gene is left open where the match is weak. Clone size is given for some rows only: seen once, a few or many times, or a class if the clone is expanded.

>TRBJ2-7|TRBV7-3|TRBD2|NA
CASSLIPRAGEGYEQYF
TGTGCCAGCAGCTTAATACCTCGCGCGGGAGAAGGCTACGAGCAGTACTTC
>TRBJ1-2|TRBV28|NA|NA
CASSLSSVGYTF
TGTGCCAGCAGTTTAAGTAGCGTTGGCTACACCTTC
>TRBJ1-1|TRBV18|TRBD1|NA
CASSRGQDDMNTEAFF
TGTGCCAGCTCACGGGGACAGGATGACATGAACACTGAAGCTTTCTTT
>TRBJ1-2|TRBV19|NA|NA
CASSIRTEGGYTF
TGTGCCAGTAGTATAAGGACAGAGGGGGGCTACACCTTC
>TRBJ1-2|TRBV5-6|NA|NA
CASKKNRETYGYTF
TGTGCCAGCAAAAAGAACAGGGAAACCTATGGCTACACCTTC
>TRBJ2-3|TRBV6-5|TRBD2|NA
CASRREEDTDTQYF
TGTGCCAGCAGACGGGAGGAAGACACAGATACGCAGTATTTT
>TRBJ1-2|TRBV6-6|NA|NA
CASSSYKTNYGYTF
TGTGCCAGCAGTTCTTACAAGACTAACTATGGCTACACCTTC
>TRBJ2-2|TRBV5-1|TRBD2|few
CASSPFGLAGGPVSGELFF
TGCGCCAGCAGCCCTTTCGGGCTAGCGGGAGGGCCGGTATCCGGGGAGCTGTTTTTT
>TRBJ2-3|TRBV7-9|NA|NA
CAGSLFPLSGLDTQYF
TGTGCCGGCAGCTTATTCCCTCTTAGCGGTCTAGATACGCAGTATTTT
>TRBJ2-7|TRBV4-1|TRBD1|NA
CASSQTPGQGAGEQYF
TGCGCCAGCAGCCAAACCCCAGGACAGGGGGCTGGGGAGCAGTACTTC
>TRBJ2-3|TRBV9|NA|once
CASSTRSADTQYF
TGTGCCAGCAGTACCAGGTCTGCAGATACGCAGTATTTT
>TRBJ2-7|TRBV28|TRBD1|once
CASSPGTGLYEQYF
TGTGCCAGCAGTCCCGGGACAGGTCTCTACGAGCAGTACTTC
>TRBJ2-1|TRBV28|NA|NA
CASVPGSMAYNEQFF
TGTGCCAGCGTCCCCGGGAGTATGGCCTACAATGAGCAGTTCTTC
>TRBJ1-4|TRBV7-2|TRBD1|NA
CASSPKQGAHEKLFF
TGTGCCAGCAGCCCAAAACAGGGGGCTCACGAAAAACTGTTTTTT
>TRBJ2-7|TRBV2|NA|NA
CASSESREQYF
TGTGCCAGCAGCGAAAGCCGGGAGCAGTACTTC
>TRBJ1-2|TRBV19|NA|NA
CASSPSLSVNYGYTF
TGTGCCAGTAGCCCGTCTCTTAGCGTAAACTATGGCTACACCTTC
>TRBJ1-5|TRBV19|TRBD1|NA
CASSGGGTGGAQPQHF
TGTGCCAGTAGTGGAGGAGGGACAGGGGGCGCCCAGCCCCAGCATTTT
>TRBJ1-2|TRBV29-1|NA|once
CSVVFGQYGYTF
TGCAGCGTTGTATTTGGGCAGTATGGCTACACCTTC
>TRBJ2-5|TRBV29-1|TRBD2|few
CSAPGLAGVGETQYF
TGCAGCGCCCCGGGACTAGCGGGAGTCGGAGAGACCCAGTACTTC
>TRBJ1-3|TRBV7-9|NA|NA
CASSHPGTGGNTIYF
TGTGCCAGCAGCCACCCAGGGACTGGTGGAAACACCATATATTTT
>TRBJ1-5|TRBV7-2|NA|NA
CASSLPGTQNQPQHF
TGTGCCAGCAGCCTTCCCGGGACACAAAATCAGCCCCAGCATTTT
>TRBJ1-5|TRBV29-1|NA|NA
CSVEEAGDQPQHF
TGCAGCGTTGAAGAGGCAGGGGATCAGCCCCAGCATTTT
>TRBJ2-1|TRBV30|TRBD2|many
CAWSVLREGLNEQFF
TGTGCCTGGAGTGTTTTGCGGGAGGGCCTCAATGAGCAGTTCTTC
>TRBJ1-1|TRBV27|TRBD1|once
CASTSGQLMNTEAFF
TGTGCCAGCACCTCGGGACAGCTAATGAACACTGAAGCTTTCTTT
>TRBJ2-7|TRBV19|TRBD1|NA
CASSPGTGYEQYF
TGTGCCAGTAGCCCCGGGACAGGGTACGAGCAGTACTTC
>TRBJ2-5|TRBV6-1|TRBD2|once
CASGSGNLETQYF
TGTGCCAGCGGTAGCGGGAACCTGGAGACCCAGTACTTC
>TRBJ2-1|TRBV6-1|TRBD2|few
CASRKLAGDNEQFF
TGTGCCAGCCGCAAACTAGCGGGAGATAATGAGCAGTTCTTC
>TRBJ2-7|TRBV28|NA|NA
CASSFVADYYEQYF
TGTGCCAGCAGTTTCGTTGCGGACTACTACGAGCAGTACTTC
>TRBJ2-1|TRBV7-9|NA|NA
CASSLTVYNEQFF
TGTGCCAGCAGCTTAACGGTTTACAATGAGCAGTTCTTC
>TRBJ2-5|TRBV7-8|NA|NA
CAGGFRQETQYF
TGTGCCGGGGGGTTCAGGCAAGAGACCCAGTACTTC
>TRBJ2-5|TRBV9|TRBD2|few
CASSVGTSPTETQYF
TGTGCCAGCAGCGTTGGGACTAGCCCTACCGAGACCCAGTACTTC
>TRBJ1-4|TRBV2|NA|NA
CASTKTGRELGKLFF
TGTGCCAGCACCAAAACCGGCAGGGAACTGGGCAAACTGTTTTTT
>TRBJ1-1|TRBV11-2|NA|NA
CASSLGGLNTEAFF
TGTGCCAGCAGCTTAGGCGGGCTGAACACTGAAGCTTTCTTT
>TRBJ2-3|TRBV6-1|NA|NA
CARGGEGVGDTQYF
TGTGCCAGGGGTGGGGAGGGGGTTGGAGATACGCAGTATTTT
>TRBJ1-5|TRBV19|TRBD1|NA
CASSMDRDSNQPQHF
TGTGCCAGTAGTATGGACAGGGATAGCAATCAGCCCCAGCATTTT
>TRBJ2-1|TRBV9|TRBD2|once
CASSVLAGIYNEQFF
TGTGCCAGCAGCGTACTAGCGGGAATTTACAATGAGCAGTTCTTC